Following are 4 T cell receptor beta chains from one sample sequenced in a study of spatial heterogeneity in lung cancer. The sample's time point: blood at routine non-recurrence follow-up after resection. TCRdb independently ran MiXCR on the 5' RACE reads; one entry per CDR3 protein. The sample holds approximately 43,000 distinct CDR3 sequences, over 9.5% seen once. Sequences were derived from PBMCs, sampled at follow-up. The receptor set was obtained from a female donor with early-stage non-small cell lung cancer.

This clonotype appeared many times. The chain recombines TRBV29-1 with TRBJ2-5; 10 nucleotides align to TRBD1. Germline values: CDR1 SQVTM, CDR2 ANQGSEA. The CDR3 sequence is 14 residues long. J was trimmed by 4 bases and V by 6 bases; bases with no gene match: 8. This CDR3 is CSVAPGTGVETQYF. The CDR3 DNA reads as TGCAGCGTGGCGCCCGGGACAGGGGTAGAGACCCAGTACTTC.

This clonotype was counted ten times or more. The chain carries TRBV4-2 and TRBJ1-4; D may be TRBD1 (5 bases). Trimming cost V 1 base and J 7 bases, with 10 bases left between them. Germline values: CDR1 LGHNA, CDR2 YNFKEQ. The CDR3 loop spans 14 amino acids. CDR3 protein: CASSQGGDAEKLFF. The CDR3 bases are TGTGCCAGCAGCCAAGGGGGGGACGCTGAAAAACTGTTTTTT.

This clonotype turned up a few times. The chain has TRBV5-1 and TRBJ1-1; 9 bases match TRBD1. Trimming took 4 bases from V and 4 from J; bases not matched to a gene: 5. CDR1 is SGHRS, CDR2 YFSETQ, per germline. This CDR3 has 14 residues. This chain's CDR3 is CASSALQGATEAFF. The DNA of the CDR3 is TGCGCCAGCAGCGCCTTACAGGGGGCCACTGAAGCTTTCTTT.

This clonotype has at least ten counts. A junction end diverges from the germline sequence, so it may reflect a read error. The CDR3: CATSSEQYF. CDR3 coding DNA: TGTGCCACCAGTTCAGAGCAGTACTTC. The chain is built from TRBV28 and TRBJ2-7; D is unresolved. CDR3 length equals 9 residues. Germline CDR1 is MDHEN and CDR2 is SYDVKM.